What follows are 21 T cell receptor beta chains derived from one specimen sequenced in a study of blood T cell repertoires in COVID-19. Only in-frame clones appear in the TCRdb table, and some are missing; sequencing was by immunoSEQ multiplex PCR. This table has about 180,000 clones, roughly four fifths appearing once. Input material: peripheral blood. The receptors come from a woman aged 70-85 years with COVID-19, enrolled during active disease.

The genes are TRBV6-5 and TRBJ1-1; D unclear. Germline CDR1 MNHEY, CDR2 SVGAGI. The CDR3 extends over 13 amino acids. Trimming cost V 5 bases and J 2 bases, with 9 bases left between them. In nucleotides, the CDR3 is TGTGCCAGCAGTACGCAGATTAACACTGAAGCTTTCTTT. It encodes CASSTQINTEAFF.

The chain combines TRBV14 with TRBJ2-5; weak D call: TRBD2 (6 bases). The CDR3 runs 12 residues. Germline V CDR1 and CDR2: SGHDN, FVKESK. Trimming took 2 bases from V and 7 from J, leaving 8 bases between them. This chain's CDR3 is CASSQSGVTQYF. In nucleotides, the CDR3 is TGTGCCAGCAGCCAATCGGGGGTGACCCAGTACTTC. The complete variable domain, with remaining parts taken from reference TRBV14 and TRBJ2-5, reads EAGVTQFPSHSVIEKGQTVTLRCDPISGHDNLYWYRRVMGKEIKFLLHFVKESKQDESGMPNNRFLAERTGGTYSTLKVQPAELEDSGVYFCASSQSGVTQYFGPGTRLLVL.

This clone turned up a few times. The J gene is TRBJ2-2, the V gene TRBV10-3; D is uncertain. Germline V gene data show CDR1 as ENHRY and CDR2 as SYGVKD. This CDR3 region has 12 residues. Trimming cost V 6 bases and J 0 bases, with 2 bases left between them. The CDR3 region has the DNA TGTGCCATCAGCGCGAACACCGGGGAGCTGTTTTTT. Protein sequence: CAISANTGELFF.

The chain links TRBV2 to TRBJ1-4; TRBD1 might be the D (6 bases). Trimming left V 8 bases short and J 5 bases short, with 12 bases between. This CDR3 is built from 13 residues. Per germline, CDR1 SNHLY and CDR2 FYNNEI. The CDR3 loop reads CASARGRNEKLFF. The CDR3 coding sequence is TGTGCCAGCGCCAGGGGCCGGAATGAAAAACTGTTTTTT.

The chain has TRBV10-3 and TRBJ2-2; 11 nucleotides agree with TRBD2. V gave up 3 bases and J gave up 2 bases; unmatched junction bases: 5. The CDR3 has 17 residues. CDR1 and CDR2 (germline): ENHRY, SYGVKD. The CDR3 sequence: CAISDSGRAENTGELFF. The CDR3 nucleotides read TGTGCCATCAGTGATAGCGGGAGGGCGGAAAACACCGGGGAGCTGTTTTTT.

The chain combines TRBV5-4 with TRBJ1-1; no reliable D call. The CDR3 has 13 residues. Germline CDR1 and CDR2: SGHNT and YYREEE (reference sequence). The ends were cut back, 4 bases at V and 4 bases at J, with 11 bases in the middle. In DNA form, the CDR3 reads TGTGCCAGCAGCCGCCAGGCCGTCACTGAAGCTTTCTTT. It codes for CASSRQAVTEAFF.

The rearrangement links TRBV10-3 to TRBJ2-1; TRBD1 matches at 8 bases. Germline V gene data show CDR1 as ENHRY and CDR2 as SYGVKD. The V and J ends lost 1 base and 9 bases, in that order; junction bases with no gene match: 5. The CDR3 has 14 residues. CDR3 sequence reads: CAISELIGTGEQFF. For the CDR3, the DNA is TGTGCCATCAGTGAGTTGATTGGGACAGGTGAGCAGTTCTTC.

V is TRBV27 and J is TRBJ1-6, with D possibly being TRBD1 (6 bases). CDR1 and CDR2 from the germline V gene are MNHEY and SMNVEV (reference sequence). With 10 bases removed from V and 6 bases from J, the gap between germline ends came to 19 bases. This CDR3 is built from 15 residues. CDR3 DNA: TGTGCCACTGGACAAGGGGGGGCGCGTAATTCACCCCTCCACTTT. Its protein product is CATGQGGARNSPLHF.

Here the CDR3 reads CASSLFVRLADNTGELFF. The DNA for the CDR3 is TGTGCCAGCAGTTTATTCGTGAGACTAGCGGACAACACCGGGGAGCTGTTTTTT. This chain connects TRBV27 to TRBJ2-2; 9 bases are a match to TRBD2. J gave up 2 bases and V 1 base, and 8 bases lay outside the gene matches. CDR1 and CDR2 from the germline V gene are MNHEY and SMNVEV (reference sequence). The CDR3 length is 18 residues.

The V call is TRBV5-1, the J call TRBJ2-7, with D perhaps matching TRBD2 (6 bases). Trimming shortened V by 4 bases and J by 6 bases, and 20 bases separated the two germline ends. This CDR3 has 15 amino acids. Germline CDR1 is SGHRS and CDR2 is YFSETQ. The CDR3: CASSPQLASTVEQYF. The CDR3 DNA sequence: TGCGCCAGCAGCCCGCAACTAGCTAGTACGGTCGAGCAGTACTTC.

The V gene is TRBV18, the J gene TRBJ2-7; 10 nucleotides agree with TRBD1. Germline-derived CDR1 and CDR2 are KGHSH and LQKENI. This CDR3 has 15 amino acids. Trimming cost V 0 bases and J 4 bases; bases outside gene matches: 3. CDR3 region: CASSPPGQGTYEQYF. CDR3 in DNA: TGTGCCAGCTCACCACCGGGACAGGGGACTTACGAGCAGTACTTC.

This clone has a single count. V is TRBV2 and J is TRBJ1-5; D gene ambiguous. The V and J ends lost 4 bases and 0 bases respectively, with 10 bases between them. Germline assignment: CDR1 SNHLY and CDR2 FYNNEI. The CDR3 is 15 residues long. This CDR3 reads CASSGERFSNQPQHF. The DNA for the CDR3 is TGTGCCAGCAGTGGGGAGAGGTTTAGCAATCAGCCCCAGCATTTT.

The chain links TRBV3-1 (or the pseudogene TRBV3-2) to TRBJ2-1; TRBD2 matches 15 bases. V lost 4 bases to trimming and J lost 7 bases; unmatched junction nucleotides: 5. The CDR3 covers 16 residues. The germline gives CDR1 LGHDT, CDR2 YNNKEL (reference sequence). The CDR3, as DNA: TGTGCCAGCAGCCGGGGACTAGCGGGAGGTATGAATGAGCAGTTCTTC. This encodes CASSRGLAGGMNEQFF.

The chain links TRBV7-2 to TRBJ2-7; TRBD1 aligns across 9 bases. Unmatched junction bases numbered 14, after V lost 5 bases and J lost 0 bases. CDR1 and CDR2 from the germline V gene are SGHTA and FQGNSA. The CDR3 is 18 amino acids. The CDR3 region is CASSQDRGGSDFSYEQYF. CDR3 coding DNA: TGTGCCAGCAGCCAGGACAGGGGAGGTTCCGACTTCTCCTACGAGCAGTACTTC.

The V and J genes are TRBV19 and TRBJ2-5, with 8 bases matching TRBD2. The CDR3 is 12 residues long. V was clipped by 5 bases and J by 5 bases; unmatched bases: 1. Germline CDR1 LNHDA, CDR2 SQIVND (reference sequence). The CDR3 is CASSREGETQYF. CDR3 sequence (DNA): TGTGCCAGTAGTCGGGAGGGGGAGACCCAGTACTTC.

DNA for the CDR3: TGCGCCAGCAGCTGGGCTAGCGGGAGGGCCGACACCGGGGAGCTGTTTTTT. Amino acid sequence: CASSWASGRADTGELFF. This chain connects TRBV5-1 to TRBJ2-2; 12 positions match TRBD2. Germline trimming cut 3 bases from V and 3 bases from J; bases unmatched to any gene: 6. CDR3 size: 17 residues. Germline lookup yields CDR1 SGHRS and CDR2 YFSETQ.

The chain recombines TRBV7-3 with TRBJ2-3, with 8 bases that match TRBD2. Germline V CDR1 and CDR2: SGHTA, FQGTGA. The CDR3 consists of 14 residues. J lost 3 bases, V lost 3 bases, and 2 bases had no gene match. The CDR3 reads CASSLGLETDTQYF. The CDR3 coding sequence is TGTGCCAGCAGCTTGGGACTAGAGACAGATACGCAGTATTTT.

In regard to this clone: Other DNA sequences in this sample translate to the same CDR3. The chain carries TRBV18 and TRBJ2-3, with D maybe TRBD1 (6 bases). Trimming removed 2 bases at V and 1 base at J, with 7 bases between. The CDR3 consists of 14 residues. Looked up from germline, CDR1 is KGHSH and CDR2 is LQKENI. CDR3 nucleotide sequence: TGTGCCAGCTCACCAGGGGGCGGCACAGATACGCAGTATTTT. This gives the protein CASSPGGGTDTQYF. Looking up the rest from reference TRBV18 and TRBJ2-3 gives the full variable domain: NAGVMQNPRHLVRRRGQEARLRCSPMKGHSHVYWYRQLPEEGLKFMVYLQKENIIDESGMPKERFSAEFPKEGPSILRIQQVVRGDSAAYFCASSPGGGTDTQYFGPGTRLTVL.

The V gene is TRBV27, the J gene TRBJ2-6; 7 bases fit TRBD1. V shed 6 bases and J 2 bases; nucleotides not matched to a gene: 10. This CDR3 has 17 residues. CDR1 is MNHEY, CDR2 SMNVEV, per germline (reference sequence). In DNA, the CDR3 is TGTGCCAGCAGCACCGACAGGGTGGTAACTGGGGCCAACGTCCTGACTTTC. It encodes CASSTDRVVTGANVLTF.

The V gene is TRBV5-1, the J gene TRBJ2-1; D is undetermined. V lost 0 bases to trimming and J lost 0 bases, with 10 bases between them. The germline CDR1 and CDR2 sequences are SGHRS and YFSETQ. The CDR3 covers 16 residues. CDR3 sequence reads: CASSLAPRSSYNEQFF. The CDR3 region has the DNA TGCGCCAGCAGCTTGGCCCCAAGGAGCTCCTACAATGAGCAGTTCTTC.

The rearrangement joins TRBV6-2 or TRBV6-3 to TRBJ2-4; TRBD1 agrees at 7 bases. Germline loops: CDR1 MNHEY, CDR2 SVGEGT. V lost 0 bases to trimming and J lost 7 bases; unmatched junction nucleotides: 6. This CDR3 spans 15 amino acids. The CDR3 sequence: CASSYSAGGRNIQYF. The CDR3 nucleotides are TGTGCCAGCAGTTACTCGGCAGGGGGAAGGAACATTCAGTACTTC.